Shown below are 14 T cell receptor beta chains from a single sample sequenced in a study of follicular helper T cells after annual influenza vaccination. Documented time point: 2015-2016 season, pre-vaccination. Clones were read by immunoSEQ multiplex PCR, and TCRdb kept only the in-frame ones, dropping some. The sample contains 9,500 to 12,000 clones, about 84% of which appear only once. Sequenced here: CXCR5+ CD38- circulating T follicular helper cells from blood, sampled on the day of influenza vaccination. As for subset: circulating Tfh, non-naive CD4+CXCR5+PD-1+ (ICOS+CD38+ or ICOS-CD38-). The receptors originated from an adult who received the influenza vaccine.

V and J are TRBV4-1 and TRBJ2-5; D gene unclear. Trimming cost V 0 bases and J 2 bases, with 13 bases left between them. The germline gives CDR1 MGHRA, CDR2 YSYEKL. The length of the CDR3 is 16 residues. The CDR3 is CASSQEARGFQETQYF. In DNA form, the CDR3 reads TGCGCCAGCAGCCAAGAAGCCCGCGGTTTTCAAGAGACCCAGTACTTC.

The chain recombines TRBV4-1 with TRBJ2-1, with 9 nucleotides matching TRBD1. The V gene's germline CDR1 is MGHRA and CDR2 YSYEKL. After removal of 1 base from V and 8 bases from J, the junction contained 12 bases not matched to a gene. The CDR3 has 17 residues. CDR3 amino acids: CASSQVRGTGLSHEQFF. For the CDR3, the DNA is TGCGCCAGCAGCCAAGTGCGAGGGACAGGGCTTTCTCATGAGCAGTTCTTC.

This clone was seen a handful of times. This rearrangement joins TRBV10-3 to TRBJ2-7, with D possibly being TRBD1 (5 bases). Germline loops: CDR1 ENHRY, CDR2 SYGVKD. With 0 bases removed from V and 4 bases from J, the gap between germline ends came to 10 bases. The CDR3 is made up of 14 amino acids. The CDR3: CAISESRGKYEQYF. CDR3 DNA sequence: TGTGCCATCAGTGAGTCTAGGGGAAAGTACGAGCAGTACTTC.

CDR3: CASSLKGTGSTSLLAGRYNEQFF. CDR3 DNA sequence: TGTGCCAGCAGTCTAAAAGGGACAGGGAGCACTAGTTTGCTAGCGGGGCGCTACAATGAGCAGTTCTTC. This rearrangement joins TRBV27 to TRBJ2-1; D tentatively fits TRBD1 or TRBD2 (9 bases each). Trimming removed 5 bases from V and 3 bases from J, with 38 bases in between. The germline CDR1 and CDR2 sequences are MNHEY and SMNVEV (reference sequence). This CDR3 is built from 23 residues.

The chain links TRBV18 to TRBJ2-1, with TRBD1 matching 8 bases. CDR3 length equals 16 residues. V lost 3 bases to trimming and J lost 11 bases; unmatched junction nucleotides: 15. The germline CDR1 and CDR2 sequences are KGHSH and LQKENI. The CDR3 loop is CASSPPTGQGEMKQFF. CDR3 nucleotides: TGTGCCAGCTCACCTCCGACAGGACAGGGTGAAATGAAGCAGTTCTTC.

The chain links TRBV7-2 to TRBJ2-2, with D tentatively TRBD2 (6 bases). The V gene lost 3 bases and the J gene lost 8 bases, with 16 bases spanning the gap. This CDR3 has 15 amino acids. Germline CDR1 is SGHTA and CDR2 is FQGNSA. The chain's CDR3 is CASSFQRAQAGELFF. DNA for the CDR3: TGTGCCAGCAGCTTCCAGCGGGCACAGGCGGGGGAGCTGTTTTTT.

The gene calls are TRBV6-1 and TRBJ1-2; D is possibly TRBD1 (5 bases). The V end was cut by 0 bases, the J end by 2 bases, with 13 bases between. The CDR3 contains 16 residues. The germline V gene encodes CDR1 MNHNS and CDR2 SASEGT. The CDR3 DNA follows: TGTGCCAGCAGTGAAGCTCCTTGGCGACAGAACTATGGCTACACCTTC. This gives the protein CASSEAPWRQNYGYTF.

This clone came up a few times. This rearrangement joins TRBV19 to TRBJ1-6; D remains unclear. V lost 3 bases and J lost 10, with 13 bases in between. There are 14 residues in the CDR3. Germline CDR1 and CDR2: LNHDA and SQIVND (reference sequence). This chain's CDR3 is CASSMESPGSPLHF. The CDR3 DNA sequence: TGTGCCAGTAGTATGGAATCCCCTGGGTCACCCCTCCACTTT.

The chain uses TRBV18 and TRBJ1-2; D ambiguous. With 3 bases removed from V and 0 bases from J, the gap between germline ends came to 8 bases. The CDR3 consists of 14 residues. Germline V CDR1 and CDR2: KGHSH, LQKENI. The CDR3 sequence: CASSPSTANYGYTF. The CDR3 nucleotides are TGTGCCAGCTCACCTAGTACGGCTAACTATGGCTACACCTTC.

This chain uses TRBV6-5 with TRBJ2-2, with 11 bases fitting TRBD1. This CDR3 is 16 amino acids long. The V and J ends lost 0 bases and 7 bases, in that order; junction bases with no gene match: 4. CDR1 is MNHEY and CDR2 is SVGAGI in the germline V gene. The CDR3 bases are TGTGCCAGCAGTTACTCGAGGACAGGGGGCCACGGGGAGCTGTTTTTT. As protein: CASSYSRTGGHGELFF.

The V gene is TRBV4-2, the J gene TRBJ2-3; D gene uncertain. This CDR3 has 13 residues. V was pared by 0 bases and J by 6 bases, with 7 bases between. Germline CDR1 LGHNA, CDR2 YNFKEQ. CDR3 amino acids: CASSQERADTQYF. The CDR3 DNA reads TGTGCCAGCAGCCAAGAAAGGGCTGATACGCAGTATTTT.

The chain links TRBV14 to TRBJ2-6; 8 nucleotides align to TRBD1. This CDR3 is 12 amino acids long. The trim removed 4 bases at V and 17 bases at J, leaving 7 bases unmatched. Germline CDR1 and CDR2: SGHDN and FVKESK. The CDR3 nucleotides are TGTGCCAGCAGCCGAGGACAGGGTACTTTGACTTTC. It translates to CASSRGQGTLTF.

This clone has only one observation. This sequence joins TRBV6-5 and TRBJ2-1; 9 nucleotides line up with TRBD2. The CDR3 contains 12 residues. J lost 9 bases, V lost 9 bases, and 6 bases had no gene match. Looked up from germline, CDR1 is MNHEY and CDR2 is SVGAGI. CDR3 sequence: CARGTSRREQFF. The CDR3 coding sequence is TGTGCCAGAGGGACTAGCCGGCGTGAGCAGTTCTTC.

V gene TRBV28 combines with J gene TRBJ2-3; D possibly matches TRBD1 or TRBD2 (5 bases each). Germline CDR1 and CDR2: MDHEN and SYDVKM. Trimming left V 8 bases short and J 0 bases short, with 12 bases between. CDR3 length: 14 amino acids. The CDR3 protein is CASLSGTSTDTQYF. CDR3 DNA: TGTGCCAGCCTGTCGGGGACGAGCACAGATACGCAGTATTTT.